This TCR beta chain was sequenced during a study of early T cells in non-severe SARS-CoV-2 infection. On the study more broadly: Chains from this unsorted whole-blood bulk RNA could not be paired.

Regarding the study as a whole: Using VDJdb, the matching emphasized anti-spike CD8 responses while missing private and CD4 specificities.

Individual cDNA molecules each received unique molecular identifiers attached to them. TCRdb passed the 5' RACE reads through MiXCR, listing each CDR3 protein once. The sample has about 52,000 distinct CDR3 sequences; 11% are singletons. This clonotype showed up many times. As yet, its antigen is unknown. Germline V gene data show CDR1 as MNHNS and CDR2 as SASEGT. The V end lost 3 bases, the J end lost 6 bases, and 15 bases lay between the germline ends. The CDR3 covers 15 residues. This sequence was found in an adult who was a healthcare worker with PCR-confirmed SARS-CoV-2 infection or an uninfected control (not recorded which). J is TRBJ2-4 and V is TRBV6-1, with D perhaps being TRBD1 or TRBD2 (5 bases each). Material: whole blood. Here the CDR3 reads CASSDGIVQGNIQYF. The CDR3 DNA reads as TGTGCCAGCAGTGACGGGATAGTCCAGGGAAACATTCAGTACTTC.